This T cell receptor (beta chain) was identified in a study of STAT5B mutations in CD4+ large granular lymphocyte leukemia. Study-level results: Compared with healthy controls (2/35), patient top clones favored TRBV06 (8/27).

Original data processing: The detection floor for productive clonotype frequency was 2.59 x 10-5. The method was immunoSEQ multiplex PCR; TCRdb's version includes in-frame clones alone and lacks a portion of them. That table furnishes V, J and clone size, whereas the DNA furnished D and trimming. Of 23,000 or so clones listed, less than 80% are singletons. Germline V gives CDR1 SGHVS, CDR2 FQNEAQ. V lost 6 bases and J lost 1; bases outside the gene matches: 6. This CDR3 has 14 amino acids. Of note for this clone: Its target is unknown.

The clonotype was recovered from a human donor in good health. J is TRBJ2-7 and V is TRBV7-8; 7 nucleotides agree with TRBD1. The sequenced sample consisted of CD4+ T cells from blood buffy coats. The CDR3 reads CASSPSTGSYEQYF. In DNA form, the CDR3 reads TGTGCCAGCAGTCCATCGACAGGGTCCTACGAGCAGTACTTC.